These T cell receptor beta chains were read from a single sample in a study of blood T cell repertoires in COVID-19. The table came from immunoSEQ multiplex PCR; TCRdb's copy has only in-frame clones and leaves some out. The sample has about 64,000 clones, roughly 93% seen once; the top ten hold roughly 1.5%. The sequenced material came from peripheral blood. These receptors originate from a human donor in a cohort sampled during active COVID-19. Each CDR3 is given with its conserved first and last residue. D genes are given only for firm matches. The size entry is marked missing in some rows and otherwise reads once, few, many or a size class.

v_gene	j_gene	d_gene	abundance	CDR3nt	CDR3aa
TRBV9	TRBJ1-1	TRBD1	once	TGTGCCAGCAGCGCTCGACAGGGGAACACTGAAGCTTTCTTT	CASSARQGNTEAFF
TRBV19	TRBJ1-4	NA	NA	TGTGCCAGTAGTATAGGTGCAGGGCGTGAAAAACTGTTTTTT	CASSIGAGREKLFF
TRBV27	TRBJ2-2	NA	once	TGTGCCACCAGGGCAGGCACCGGGGAGCTGTTTTTT	CATRAGTGELFF
TRBV2	TRBJ1-5	NA	NA	TGTGCCAGCAGTGAAGGCAGGGCCGGAACGGTGCCCCAGCATTTT	CASSEGRAGTVPQHF
TRBV20-1	TRBJ2-7	NA	NA	TGCAGTGCTACAGGTACCTACGAGCAGTACTTC	CSATGTYEQYF
TRBV5-5	TRBJ1-4	TRBD1	NA	TGTGCCAGCAGCCAGGGGGGTTTGAATGAAAAACTGTTTTTT	CASSQGGLNEKLFF
TRBV5-1	TRBJ2-1	TRBD2	NA	TGCGCCAGCAGCTTGACTAGCGTATCAGACAATGAGCAGTTCTTC	CASSLTSVSDNEQFF
TRBV14	TRBJ1-6	NA	NA	TGTGCCAGCAGCCAAGGTCCCAACAGGGAGCCTAGGGGGAATTCACCCCTCCACTTT	CASSQGPNREPRGNSPLHF
TRBV5-1	TRBJ2-4	NA	NA	TGCGCCAGCAGCGCCGGGACACCTATAGCCAAAAACATTCAGTACTTC	CASSAGTPIAKNIQYF
TRBV5-1	TRBJ2-1	TRBD2	NA	TGCGCCAGCAGCTTGGCGTCGGGAGGGGTATACAATGAGCAGTTCTTC	CASSLASGGVYNEQFF
TRBV5-1	TRBJ2-7	TRBD2	NA	TGCGCCAGCAGCTTGGGACTAGCGGGGATCACCTACGAGCAGTACTTC	CASSLGLAGITYEQYF
TRBV4-3	TRBJ2-2	NA	NA	TGCGCCAGCAGCCCTAGTACGAACACCGGGGAGCTGTTTTTT	CASSPSTNTGELFF
TRBV15	TRBJ2-2	NA	once	TGTGCCACCAGCCGGGACTTCTACACCGGGGAGCTGTTTTTT	CATSRDFYTGELFF
TRBV11-2	TRBJ1-3	NA	NA	TGTGCCAGCAGCTTATTCGACAGATCTGGAAACACCATATATTTT	CASSLFDRSGNTIYF
TRBV7-2	TRBJ2-4	NA	NA	TGTGCCAGCAGCTTAGACAGGGATCTTGGCATTCAGTACTTC	CASSLDRDLGIQYF
TRBV28	TRBJ1-3	NA	NA	TGTGCCAGCAGTTTCGGAGGGTCGGAGAGAAACACCATATATTTT	CASSFGGSERNTIYF
TRBV19	TRBJ1-1	NA	NA	TGTGCCAGTAGTTCCCAGGGATTAGCTGAAGCTTTCTTT	CASSSQGLAEAFF
TRBV10-1	TRBJ2-1	TRBD1	NA	TGCGCCAGCAGTCCGGGACAGGGGCCCTACAATGAGCAGTTCTTC	CASSPGQGPYNEQFF
TRBV29-1	TRBJ1-1	TRBD1	NA	TGCAGCGTTGAAGGAGTCGGGACAGGGGCCCCTGAAGCTTTCTTT	CSVEGVGTGAPEAFF
TRBV13	TRBJ2-5	NA	NA	TGTGCCAGCAGCCCCCCAGGCCAAGAGACCCAGTACTTC	CASSPPGQETQYF
TRBV29-1	TRBJ1-2	NA	NA	TGCAGCGTCCCCCAGGGCGGGGGGAACTATGGCTACACCTTC	CSVPQGGGNYGYTF
TRBV3-1/TRBV3-2	TRBJ2-3	TRBD2	NA	TGTGCCAGCAGCCAATGGCAGGGAAAAGGTGCTAGCGGAAGAGATACGCAGTATTTT	CASSQWQGKGASGRDTQYF
TRBV6-2/TRBV6-3	TRBJ2-4	TRBD1	NA	TGTGCCAGCAGTTCATACAGGGGGCAGGGCCAGGCCAAAAACATTCAGTACTTC	CASSSYRGQGQAKNIQYF
TRBV5-1	TRBJ2-2	TRBD2	NA	TGCGCCAGCAGCCCCGGGACTAGCGTTACCAGGACCGGGGAGCTGTTTTTT	CASSPGTSVTRTGELFF
TRBV6-5	TRBJ2-3	TRBD1	once	TGTGCCAGCACTCGGACAGGGCGTGATACGCAGTATTTT	CASTRTGRDTQYF
TRBV19	TRBJ1-5	TRBD1	NA	TGTGCCAGTAGAGGACAGGGAGATCAGCCCCAGCATTTT	CASRGQGDQPQHF
TRBV10-1	TRBJ2-7	TRBD2	few	TGCGCCACGTCCCGAGGCGGGAGAACCTACGAGCAGTACTTC	CATSRGGRTYEQYF
TRBV6-5	TRBJ2-1	NA	once	TGTGCCAGCAGAGCGGTCTCCTACAATGAGCAGTTCTTC	CASRAVSYNEQFF
TRBV5-5	TRBJ1-3	NA	NA	TGTGCCAGCAGCTTGGCTCCACAGGGCGGAAACACCATATATTTT	CASSLAPQGGNTIYF